The next 25 T cell receptor beta chains were all read from a single sample in a study of blood T cells in healthy people across ages. Together with a sample-barcoded 5' primer, a J-beta primer mix was included in a second PCR lasting roughly 6 to 12 cycles. TCRdb used MiXCR to reprocess the 5' RACE reads, holding one entry per CDR3 protein. Seen here are about 1,500,000 distinct CDR3 sequences, around two fifths observed once, and the top ten hold 6.5% to 10%. The material sequenced was blood. These receptors all stem from a woman aged 18-30 years in good health.

The chain recombines TRBV20-1 with TRBJ1-2, with 8 bases fitting TRBD1. V was pared by 3 bases and J by 0 bases, with 6 bases of the junction left unmatched. Germline V CDR1 and CDR2: DFQATT, SNEGSKA (reference sequence). The CDR3 has 15 residues. The CDR3 nucleotides read TGCAGTGCTAGTCCCCCGGGACAGGCTAACTATGGCTACACCTTC. Its translation is CSASPPGQANYGYTF.

This clonotype was counted between two and nine times. The rearrangement links TRBV20-1 to TRBJ2-7; 11 bases agree with TRBD2. Germline V gives CDR1 DFQATT, CDR2 SNEGSKA (reference sequence). This CDR3 has 16 amino acids. With 7 bases clipped from V and 2 bases from J, the junction kept 13 bases outside the gene matches. CDR3 DNA sequence: TGCAGTGTTCCGGCACTAGCGGGAGAGGGGACCTACGAGCAGTACTTC. Translated: CSVPALAGEGTYEQYF.

The rearrangement uses TRBV15 and TRBJ2-3, with 7 bases identical to TRBD1. Trimming removed 3 bases from V and 4 bases from J; junction bases left unmatched: 7. This CDR3 comprises 15 residues. Germline V lookup: CDR1 LNHNV, CDR2 YYDKDF (reference sequence). The CDR3 DNA reads TGTGCCACCAGCAGGAGAGACAGGGTGGCAGATACGCAGTATTTT. Encoded protein: CATSRRDRVADTQYF.

This chain connects TRBV12-5 to TRBJ2-1, with 7 bases that match TRBD2. Looked up from germline, CDR1 is LGHNT and CDR2 is FRNRAP. Trimming took 5 bases from V and 7 from J; bases not matched to a gene: 11. The CDR3 has 15 amino acids. This chain's CDR3 is CASGTVAGSWNEQFF. CDR3 bases: TGTGCTAGTGGTACCGTAGCGGGCTCTTGGAATGAGCAGTTCTTC.

This rearrangement joins TRBV12-3 or TRBV12-4 to TRBJ1-3; no firm D call. With 3 bases removed from V and 1 base from J, the gap between germline ends came to 4 bases. CDR3 length: 13 amino acids. The CDR3 DNA follows: TGTGCCAGCAGTTTTGATTCTGGAAACACCATATATTTT. The encoded protein is CASSFDSGNTIYF.

This clonotype was counted only a few times. The J gene is TRBJ1-1, the V gene TRBV2; the D is unclear. The CDR3 contains 13 residues. Germline values: CDR1 SNHLY, CDR2 FYNNEI. Trimming stripped 8 bases from V and 1 base from J, with 11 bases between. CDR3 sequence: CASRQMRNTEAFF. The DNA for the CDR3 is TGTGCCAGCCGACAAATGAGGAACACTGAAGCTTTCTTT.

This clonotype was seen many times. The chain uses TRBV3-1 and TRBJ2-1; possible D gene TRBD2, 6 bases. The length of the CDR3 is 15 residues. Germline V gives CDR1 LGHDT, CDR2 YNNKEL (reference sequence). Trimming took 3 bases from V and 6 from J, leaving 15 bases between them. The CDR3 DNA reads as TGTGCCAGCAGCCAGGGACTGGCAGGTCGCAATGAGCAGTTCTTC. Residues: CASSQGLAGRNEQFF.

This clonotype showed up just a few times. The chain joins TRBV9 to TRBJ2-2; D may be TRBD1 or TRBD2 (5 bases each). CDR3 length: 16 amino acids. Germline CDR1 and CDR2: SGDLS and YYNGEE. Trimming left V 0 bases short and J 2 bases short, with 11 bases between. CDR3 in DNA: TGTGCCAGCAGCGTAGTGAGGGACCTAAACACCGGGGAGCTGTTTTTT. It yields the protein CASSVVRDLNTGELFF.

The chain combines TRBV20-1 with TRBJ1-5, with 7 bases lining up with TRBD1. The CDR3 length is 16 residues. The V segment lost 6 bases and the J segment 0 bases; nucleotides outside the gene matches: 11. Looked up from germline, CDR1 is DFQATT and CDR2 is SNEGSKA (reference sequence). CDR3 sequence reads: CSAPGGGGLSNQPQHF. Written as DNA, the CDR3 is TGCAGTGCCCCCGGGGGAGGGGGCCTTAGCAATCAGCCCCAGCATTTT.

The chain joins TRBV2 to TRBJ2-5; D is possibly TRBD2 (6 bases). CDR1 is SNHLY and CDR2 is FYNNEI in the germline V gene. CDR3 size: 16 residues. The ends were cut back, 6 bases at V and 1 base at J, with 18 bases in the middle. CDR3 nucleotides: TGTGCCAGCAGGGGGGGTAGGGCTTCGCCCCAAGAGACCCAGTACTTC. This translates into CASRGGRASPQETQYF.

The rearrangement uses TRBV27 and TRBJ1-1; 7 nucleotides align to TRBD1. J lost 5 bases, V lost 0 bases, and 21 bases had no gene match. Germline CDR1 MNHEY, CDR2 SMNVEV (reference sequence). The CDR3 runs to 20 residues. CDR3 sequence (DNA): TGTGCCAGCAGTTTATCGAGTTACGCTAAATGGCGACAGGGAGGTACTGAAGCTTTCTTT. Amino acid sequence: CASSLSSYAKWRQGGTEAFF.

The J gene is TRBJ2-7, the V gene TRBV5-1; 12 bases agree with TRBD2. After removal of 6 bases from V and 7 bases from J, the junction contained 11 bases not matched to a gene. The CDR3 runs 15 residues. Germline CDR1 is SGHRS and CDR2 is YFSETQ. CDR3 nucleotide sequence: TGCGCCAGCACCTTTCTAGCGGGAGGGGACAATGAGCAGTACTTC. Its protein is CASTFLAGGDNEQYF.

The chain uses TRBV7-6 and TRBJ1-6; D possibly corresponds to TRBD1 (6 bases). CDR3 size: 15 residues. V was clipped by 4 bases and J by 6 bases, with 13 bases between them. The germline CDR1 and CDR2 sequences are SGHVS and FNYEAQ. CDR3 in amino acids: CASSSEDRPNSPLHF. The CDR3 DNA reads as TGTGCCAGCAGCTCCGAAGACAGGCCTAATTCACCCCTCCACTTT.

The rearrangement joins TRBV3-1 to TRBJ2-2, with D perhaps matching TRBD1 or TRBD2 (5 bases each). The CDR3 runs 16 residues. Trimming cost V 4 bases and J 4 bases, with 16 bases left between them. The germline CDR1 and CDR2 sequences are LGHDT and YNNKEL (reference sequence). The CDR3 sequence: CASSRVGDDLTGELFF. As DNA, the CDR3 is TGTGCCAGCAGCCGCGTAGGGGACGACCTCACCGGGGAGCTGTTTTTT.

V is TRBV30 and J is TRBJ2-1; D might be TRBD2 (6 bases). V was trimmed by 1 base and J by 4 bases, leaving 17 bases between them. The CDR3 length is 16 residues. Germline loops: CDR1 GTSNPN, CDR2 SVGIG (reference sequence). The CDR3 DNA follows: TGTGCCTGGAGTGGCAGCTGGGGGGATCATTACAATGAGCAGTTCTTC. Residues: CAWSGSWGDHYNEQFF.

The genes are TRBV7-2 and TRBJ1-2, with D unclear. Between the trimmed V and J ends, which lost 5 bases and 5 bases, there was a span of 9 bases. Germline assignment: CDR1 SGHTA and CDR2 FQGNSA. This CDR3 is built from 12 residues. CDR3 loop: CASSTTVYGYTF. The CDR3 DNA reads as TGTGCCAGCAGCACGACGGTTTATGGCTACACCTTC.

This clonotype was seen many times. V and J are TRBV2 and TRBJ2-7; D perhaps matches TRBD2 (5 bases). Germline V gene sequence: CDR1 SNHLY, CDR2 FYNNEI. Trimming stripped 2 bases from V and 2 bases from J, with 7 bases between. This CDR3 contains 13 residues. The CDR3 loop is CASSEREPYEQYF. CDR3 nucleotide sequence: TGTGCCAGCAGTGAAAGGGAGCCCTACGAGCAGTACTTC.

This clonotype was counted between two and nine times. The chain couples TRBV7-2 to TRBJ2-1; weak D call: TRBD2 (5 bases). Trimming stripped 5 bases from V and 9 bases from J, with 17 bases between. Germline CDR1 reads SGHTA; CDR2 reads FQGNSA. The length of the CDR3 is 14 residues. CDR3 DNA sequence: TGTGCCAGCAGCCGTAGCACTAGTAGCGTTGAGCAGTTCTTC. Its translation is CASSRSTSSVEQFF.

The sample holds a few counts of this clonotype. The chain links TRBV20-1 to TRBJ2-1, with D perhaps assigned TRBD1 or TRBD2 (5 bases each). V was cut by 1 base and J by 7 bases, with 17 bases left in between. The germline V gene has CDR1 DFQATT and CDR2 SNEGSKA (reference sequence). CDR3 length: 15 residues. The CDR3 sequence: CSARALRGWENEQFF. DNA of the CDR3: TGCAGTGCTAGAGCCTTGAGGGGCTGGGAGAATGAGCAGTTCTTC.

Of note for this clonotype: This may arise from a read error, as a much more abundant clone is one base away. The chain uses TRBV12-3 or TRBV12-4 and TRBJ1-1; unclear D gene. The CDR3 extends over 14 amino acids. CDR3: CASSSSGTNTEALF. In DNA, the CDR3 is TGTGCCAGCAGTTCCTCGGGTACGAACACTGAAGCTCTCTTT.

This chain uses TRBV29-1 with TRBJ1-1; D gene unclear. Germline V gene lookup returns CDR1 SQVTM and CDR2 ANQGSEA. This CDR3 region has 11 residues. Trimming cost V 4 bases and J 2 bases, with 5 bases left between them. The CDR3: CSVGHNTEAFF. The DNA for the CDR3 is TGCAGCGTTGGGCACAACACTGAAGCTTTCTTT. The full variable domain, with the rest looked up from reference TRBV29-1 and TRBJ1-1, is SAVISQKPSRDICQRGTSLTIQCQVDSQVTMMFWYRQQPGQSLTLIATANQGSEATYESGFVIDKFPISRPNLTFSTLTVSNMSPEDSSIYLCSVGHNTEAFFGQGTRLTVV.

V is TRBV7-2 and J is TRBJ2-7; 10 bases are a match to TRBD2. Germline V gives CDR1 SGHTA, CDR2 FQGNSA. Germline trimming cut 3 bases from V and 7 bases from J; bases unmatched to any gene: 12. The CDR3 has 16 residues. CDR3 protein: CASSFGLADTYNEQYF. The DNA of the CDR3 is TGTGCCAGCAGCTTCGGACTAGCGGACACCTACAATGAGCAGTACTTC. Filled out from reference TRBV7-2 and TRBJ2-7, the complete variable domain reads GAGVSQSPSNKVTEKGKDVELRCDPISGHTALYWYRQSLGQGLEFLIYFQGNSAPDKSGLPSDRFSAERTGGSVSTLTIQRTQQEDSAVYLCASSFGLADTYNEQYFGPGTRLTVT.

The chain combines TRBV29-1 with TRBJ2-3; D possibly corresponds to TRBD1 (6 bases). Germline lookup yields CDR1 SQVTM and CDR2 ANQGSEA. The V and J ends lost 7 bases and 0 bases respectively, with 11 bases between them. CDR3 length: 13 amino acids. The CDR3 DNA is TGCAGCGCCAGACAGGATAGCACAGATACGCAGTATTTT. Its protein product is CSARQDSTDTQYF.

Only one count was recorded for this clonotype. The J gene is TRBJ1-1, the V gene TRBV9; 7 bases fit TRBD1. The germline CDR1 and CDR2 sequences are SGDLS and YYNGEE. CDR3 length equals 17 residues. V gave up 0 bases and J gave up 0 bases; unmatched junction bases: 8. CDR3 coding DNA: TGTGCCAGCAGCGTAGGGATCCAGGGACAGCTGAACACTGAAGCTTTCTTT. Its translation is CASSVGIQGQLNTEAFF.

The V and J genes are TRBV6-5 and TRBJ1-2, with 9 bases lining up with TRBD1. This CDR3 has 14 residues. In germline, CDR1 is MNHEY, CDR2 SVGAGI. J lost 3 bases, V lost 6 bases, and 5 bases had no gene match. CDR3 DNA sequence: TGTGCCAGCAGGAACAGGGGGCCTTACTATGGCTACACCTTC. It encodes CASRNRGPYYGYTF.